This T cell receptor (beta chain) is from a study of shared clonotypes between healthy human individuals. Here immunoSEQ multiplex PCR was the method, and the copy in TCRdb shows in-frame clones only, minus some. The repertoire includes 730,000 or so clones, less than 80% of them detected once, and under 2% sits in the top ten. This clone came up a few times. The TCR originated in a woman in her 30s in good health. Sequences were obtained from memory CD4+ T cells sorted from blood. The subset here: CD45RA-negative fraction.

CDR3 loop: CANGLAGGNEQFF. DNA for the CDR3: TGTGCCAACGGACTAGCGGGTGGCAATGAGCAGTTCTTC. This chain joins TRBV5-6 and TRBJ2-1; 11 positions agree with TRBD2. CDR3 length equals 13 residues. The V segment lost 9 bases and the J segment 6 bases; nucleotides outside the gene matches: 5. Germline values: CDR1 SGHDT, CDR2 YYEEEE.